This T cell receptor beta chain was identified in a study of blood T cell repertoires in COVID-19. The repertoire was sequenced with immunoSEQ multiplex PCR; TCRdb's copy has only in-frame clones and lacks some. The sample lists just over 300,000 clones, 80% to 90% seen once, with about 9.8% in the top ten. Trimming took 0 bases from V and 9 from J, leaving 15 bases between them. CDR1 and CDR2 from the germline V gene are KGHSH and LQKENI. The length of the CDR3 is 15 residues. The participants were between about 18 and 100 years old and came from under 25 US areas. Resolution of symptoms, clearance, or two negative PCRs was present in recovered Cohort 3 donors.

The chain links TRBV18 to TRBJ2-1; possible D gene TRBD1, 6 bases. Specimen: PBMCs or T cells enriched from blood (not recorded which). The TCR originated in a woman aged 18-29 years who had recovered from COVID-19. The CDR3 bases are TGTGCCAGCTCACCACCGGGGGCGGCGTGGGGTGAGCAGTTCTTC. Protein product: CASSPPGAAWGEQFF.